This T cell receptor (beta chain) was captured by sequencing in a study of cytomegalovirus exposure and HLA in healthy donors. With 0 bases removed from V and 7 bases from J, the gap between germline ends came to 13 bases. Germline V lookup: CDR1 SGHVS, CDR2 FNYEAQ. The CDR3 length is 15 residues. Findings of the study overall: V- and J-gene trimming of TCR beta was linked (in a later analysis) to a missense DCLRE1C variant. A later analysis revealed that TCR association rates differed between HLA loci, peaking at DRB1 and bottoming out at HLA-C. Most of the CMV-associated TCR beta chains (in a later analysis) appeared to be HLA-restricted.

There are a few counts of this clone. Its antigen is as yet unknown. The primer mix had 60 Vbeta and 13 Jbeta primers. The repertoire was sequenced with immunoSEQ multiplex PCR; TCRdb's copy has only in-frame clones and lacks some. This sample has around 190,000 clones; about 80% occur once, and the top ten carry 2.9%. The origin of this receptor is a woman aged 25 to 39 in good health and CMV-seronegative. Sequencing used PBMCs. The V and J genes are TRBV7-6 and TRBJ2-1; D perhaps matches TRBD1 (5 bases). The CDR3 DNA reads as TGTGCCAGCAGCTTAGCCTACAGGAAGGTGAATGAGCAGTTCTTC. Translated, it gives CASSLAYRKVNEQFF.